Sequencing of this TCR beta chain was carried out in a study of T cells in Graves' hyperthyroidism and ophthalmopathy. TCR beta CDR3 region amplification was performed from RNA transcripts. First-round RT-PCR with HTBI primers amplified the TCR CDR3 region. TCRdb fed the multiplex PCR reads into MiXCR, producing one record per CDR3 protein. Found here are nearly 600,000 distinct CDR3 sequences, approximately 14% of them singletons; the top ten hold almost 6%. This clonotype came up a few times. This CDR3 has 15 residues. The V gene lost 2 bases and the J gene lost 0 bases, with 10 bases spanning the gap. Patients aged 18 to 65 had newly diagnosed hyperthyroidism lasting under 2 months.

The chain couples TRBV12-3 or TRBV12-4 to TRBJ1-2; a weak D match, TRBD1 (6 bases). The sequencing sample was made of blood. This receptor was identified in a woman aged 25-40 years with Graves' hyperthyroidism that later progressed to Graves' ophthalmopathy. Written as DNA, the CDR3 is TGTGCCAGCAGTTTACAGGCAGGGGCTAACTATGGCTACACCTTC. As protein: CASSLQAGANYGYTF.